This entry describes one TCR beta chain. This specimen belongs to a study of T cell changes during pregnancy in multiple sclerosis. Clones were sequenced by immunoSEQ multiplex PCR, and TCRdb holds only the in-frame ones, with some missing. The table lists around 56,000 clones, 90% to 95% of them singletons. Germline CDR1 reads SGHNT; CDR2 reads YYREEE (reference sequence). J gave up 4 bases and V 4 bases, and 4 bases lay outside the gene matches. The CDR3 totals 14 residues. The sequences come from peripheral blood, collected in the third trimester of pregnancy. V is TRBV5-4 and J is TRBJ1-4, with 7 bases that match TRBD1. The clonotype originates from a female donor in good health, enrolled as a control in a pregnancy study. The chain's CDR3 is CASSNRGINEKLFF. The CDR3 DNA reads TGTGCCAGCAGCAACAGGGGAATTAATGAAAAACTGTTTTTT.